The following is a T cell receptor (beta chain) sequence with its context. Antigen specificity is unknown. One entry per CDR3 protein results from TCRdb running MiXCR on the RACE reads. Here the sample spans around 300,000 distinct CDR3 sequences, around 7% being singletons. The data were taken from a study of human T cells and chemical hapten exposure. The CDR3 extends over 14 amino acids. Trimming stripped 1 base from V and 1 base from J, with 7 bases between. Noted time point: patch test 1, 2 weeks after DPC sensitization. Indicated treatment: therapeutic diphenylcyclopropenone sensitization with weekly scalp DPC. Study conclusions and caveats: DPC sensitization did not alter TCRs above 1 in 1000 frequency.

This receptor was taken from a woman between 18 and 29 years old with alopecia areata. Some clones in this sample may be carry-over from other donors' samples. The rearrangement uses TRBV12-3 or TRBV12-4 and TRBJ1-1; D not certain. The source material was whole blood, sampled in connection with sensitization to the hapten diphenylcyclopropenone (DPC). CDR3 sequence (DNA): TGTGCCAGCAGTTTAGGCAGTCGGAACACTGAAGCTTTCTTT. Its protein is CASSLGSRNTEAFF.